Listed below are T cell receptor beta chains from one sample, sequenced in a study of T cell responses to AZD1222 COVID-19 vaccine. TCRdb keeps only in-frame clones here, not all; method: immunoSEQ multiplex PCR. The sample yields tens of thousands of clones, around 87% seen once. The sequences come from peripheral blood, collected 28 days after the second AZD1222 dose. The receptors originated from an adult who received the AZD1222 COVID-19 vaccine. CDR3s include the opening cysteine and the closing phenylalanine or tryptophan. A D gene is named only where the DNA matches it firmly. Rows give clone size only sometimes, using once, few, many, or a class for an expanded clone.

cdr3_length,clone_size,d_call,v_call,j_call,cdr3_nt,cdr3_aa
14,few,.,TRBV5-1,TRBJ1-1,TGCGCCAGCAGCCCTGGTTCGGGGGACACTGAAGCTTTCTTT,CASSPGSGDTEAFF
14,.,.,TRBV9,TRBJ2-4,TGTGCCAGCAGCGTAGGATCCTTGGGGGACATTCAGTACTTC,CASSVGSLGDIQYF
15,.,.,TRBV19,TRBJ1-6,TGTGCCAGTACCCCACGGGGTTTCTATAATTCACCCCTCCACTTT,CASTPRGFYNSPLHF
16,.,TRBD2,TRBV5-1,TRBJ2-3,TGCGCCAGCAGCTCCCGGGCAGCGGGGATTACAGATACGCAGTATTTT,CASSSRAAGITDTQYF
15,.,.,TRBV7-9,TRBJ2-2,TGTGCCAGCAGCTTAGTAAGGCAGAACACCGGGGAGCTGTTTTTT,CASSLVRQNTGELFF
16,few,.,TRBV7-9,TRBJ1-4,TGTGCCAGCAGCTATCTCCCGGGAGGCAAAAATGAAAAACTGTTTTTT,CASSYLPGGKNEKLFF
14,.,.,TRBV4-1,TRBJ1-1,TGCGCCAGCAGCCAATTTTGGCAGGGCAGTGAAGCTTTCTTT,CASSQFWQGSEAFF
12,once,.,TRBV10-3,TRBJ1-5,TGTGCCACCGCACGGGGGGATCAGCCCCAGCATTTT,CATARGDQPQHF
15,.,.,TRBV29-1,TRBJ1-3,TGCAGCGTGGAGGAGGGACCGAGCTCTGGAAACACCATATATTTT,CSVEEGPSSGNTIYF
15,.,.,TRBV5-1,TRBJ2-3,TGCGCCAGCAGCTTGCGGGGCGGAGCCACAGATACGCAGTATTTT,CASSLRGGATDTQYF
15,.,TRBD1,TRBV5-6,TRBJ1-2,TGTGCCAGCAGCGAGACCGGGACAGAAGCCTATGGCTACACCTTC,CASSETGTEAYGYTF
17,.,.,TRBV6-2/TRBV6-3,TRBJ1-6,TGTGCCAGCAGTAACTCGAATTACAGGTATCCCAGGGCACCCCTCCACTTT,CASSNSNYRYPRAPLHF
14,.,TRBD1,TRBV5-1,TRBJ1-1,TGCGCCAGCCAGACAGGGGGGATTGACACTGAAGCTTTCTTT,CASQTGGIDTEAFF
14,.,.,TRBV18,TRBJ2-7,TGTGCCAGCTCACCGAGGGACGGGATCTACGAGCAGTACTTC,CASSPRDGIYEQYF
15,.,.,TRBV6-2/TRBV6-3,TRBJ2-7,TGTGCCAGCAGTTTGTTGCAGGGTTTCACCGTCGAGCAGTACTTC,CASSLLQGFTVEQYF
14,.,TRBD1,TRBV25-1,TRBJ2-5,TGTGCCAGACTCCAGGACAGGGGGCAAGAGACCCAGTACTTC,CARLQDRGQETQYF
14,.,.,TRBV30,TRBJ2-1,TGTGCCTGGAGTTCGGGGGTATCCTACAATGAGCAGTTCTTC,CAWSSGVSYNEQFF
15,.,.,TRBV29-1,TRBJ2-5,TGCAGCGTCGTAAGGGGTCAAGGCCCACAAGAGACCCAGTACTTC,CSVVRGQGPQETQYF
14,.,.,TRBV30,TRBJ1-3,TGTGCCTGGTTGGCACACGACTCTGGAAACACCATATATTTT,CAWLAHDSGNTIYF
15,.,.,TRBV6-5,TRBJ1-4,TGTGCCAGCAGTTCCCCGGGAGGGAAAAATGAAAAACTGTTTTTT,CASSSPGGKNEKLFF
13,.,.,TRBV5-1,TRBJ1-3,TGCGCCAGCAGCTTATACGCTGGAAACACCATATATTTT,CASSLYAGNTIYF
15,.,TRBD1,TRBV7-8,TRBJ1-5,TGTGCCAGCAGCCCGGGGACAGATAGCAATCAGCCCCAGCATTTT,CASSPGTDSNQPQHF
17,.,.,TRBV3-1/TRBV3-2,TRBJ2-2,TGTGCCAGCAGCCAAGTAGGGGGGGCCGGGAACACCGGGGAGCTGTTTTTT,CASSQVGGAGNTGELFF
14,.,.,TRBV5-4,TRBJ2-2,TGTGCCAGCGGGGAAGGGCAGAGCACCGGGGAGCTGTTTTTT,CASGEGQSTGELFF
12,.,.,TRBV11-3,TRBJ2-1,TGTGCCAGCACCAGGGACCTCAATGAGCAGTTCTTC,CASTRDLNEQFF
14,few,.,TRBV19,TRBJ2-7,TGTGCCAGTAAACTGACAGGCGGTACCTACGAGCAGTACTTC,CASKLTGGTYEQYF
15,.,TRBD1,TRBV19,TRBJ1-2,TGTGCCAGTAGTCCCGGACAGGGGAAGGGGTATGGCTACACCTTC,CASSPGQGKGYGYTF
15,.,TRBD1,TRBV30,TRBJ2-6,TGTGCCTGGAGTCTTGTTTCAGGGGGAGCCAACGTCCTGACTTTC,CAWSLVSGGANVLTF
15,.,.,TRBV11-3,TRBJ1-1,TGTGCCAGCAGCCAACCATACCAGGAGAACACTGAAGCTTTCTTT,CASSQPYQENTEAFF
16,.,.,TRBV2,TRBJ1-2,TGTGCCAGCAGTGAAGAGCTCCAGGGTATACCCTATGGCTACACCTTC,CASSEELQGIPYGYTF
13,.,.,TRBV3-1/TRBV3-2,TRBJ1-1,TGTGCCAGCAGCCAAGGGGCGAACACTGAAGCTTTCTTT,CASSQGANTEAFF
15,.,.,TRBV28,TRBJ1-5,TGTGCCAGCCACTCGAGCGACGAGGGATATCAGCCCCAGCATTTT,CASHSSDEGYQPQHF
18,.,TRBD2,TRBV5-6,TRBJ2-1,TGTGCCAGCAGCCCCCTACCGGGACTAGCGGGGGATTACAATGAGCAGTTCTTC,CASSPLPGLAGDYNEQFF
13,once,.,TRBV29-1,TRBJ2-3,TGCAGCGCCGGGACCAGGATTACAGATACGCAGTATTTT,CSAGTRITDTQYF
13,.,.,TRBV11-1,TRBJ1-1,TGTGCCAGCAGCTTCGGGCTACCACCCTCGGCTTTCTTT,CASSFGLPPSAFF
14,.,.,TRBV11-2,TRBJ1-2,TGTGCCAGCAGCCCCGCCCCCCCTATTGGTGGCTACACCTTC,CASSPAPPIGGYTF
13,once,.,TRBV5-5,TRBJ2-7,TGTGCCAGCAGAGGCCCGGCGGTCTACGAGCAGTACTTC,CASRGPAVYEQYF
12,.,.,TRBV29-1,TRBJ2-3,TGCAGCGTTGTCGAGTCGGCAGATACGCAGTATTTT,CSVVESADTQYF
14,.,.,TRBV29-1,TRBJ2-7,TGCAGCGCGGTGGGCGTTCGGGGCGAGCACGAGCAGTACTTC,CSAVGVRGEHEQYF
13,.,.,TRBV5-5,TRBJ1-2,TGTGCCAGCAGCTTGGGGACGGGATTGGGCTACACCTTC,CASSLGTGLGYTF
13,.,TRBD1,TRBV19,TRBJ1-1,TGTGCCAGTAGTGGGACAGCGAACACTGAAGCTTTCTTT,CASSGTANTEAFF
12,.,.,TRBV2,TRBJ2-5,TGTGCCAGCCAGGGGCAGGGAGAGACCCAGTACTTC,CASQGQGETQYF
16,.,.,TRBV27,TRBJ1-4,TGTGCCAGCCAACGCCGAGGGTCTGCAACTAATGAAAAACTGTTTTTT,CASQRRGSATNEKLFF
12,.,.,TRBV21-1,TRBJ1-5,TGTGCCAGCGGCAAGAGCAATCAGCCCCAGCATTTT,CASGKSNQPQHF
15,.,TRBD1,TRBV29-1,TRBJ1-2,TGCAGCGTTGAATACTGGACAGGGCTTGATGATGGCTACACCTTC,CSVEYWTGLDDGYTF
11,.,.,TRBV30,TRBJ1-1,TGTGCCTGGATGGTAAAGGGAGGAGCTTTCTTT,CAWMVKGGAFF